The T cell receptor beta chain described here comes from a study of CD8 T cells in Susac syndrome. Negative isolation was used for CD8+ and CD4+ T cells, and FACS enrichment was applied to TEMRA cells. Reverse transcription of roughly 0.5 to 1 ug RNA was carried out with random hexamers. An immunoSEQ multiplex PCR generated amplified TCR beta CDR3 products spanning 54 Vbeta and 13 Jbeta. TCRdb analysed the immunoSEQ multiplex PCR reads with MiXCR anew, one entry per CDR3 protein. Here the sample spans 100,000 to 150,000 distinct CDR3 sequences, just under 95% being singletons. The CDR3 totals 16 residues. Germline CDR1 reads ENHRY; CDR2 reads SYGVKD. V dropped 4 bases and J dropped 0; count of bases not matched to a gene: 8.

Specimen: CD4+ T cells from PBMCs. The sequence was obtained from a human donor with multiple sclerosis. J is TRBJ2-7 and V is TRBV10-3, with TRBD1 matching 8 bases. The CDR3 is CAISASGTGFSYEQYF. Here the CDR3 DNA reads TGTGCCATCAGTGCTTCCGGGACAGGTTTCTCCTACGAGCAGTACTTC.